The T cell receptor beta chain under discussion was sequenced for a study of blood T cell repertoires in COVID-19. Trimming pared 6 bases from V and 5 bases from J, leaving 17 bases between. Germline V gene data show CDR1 as SNHLY and CDR2 as FYNNEI. The CDR3 has 15 amino acids. Here immunoSEQ multiplex PCR was the method, and the copy in TCRdb shows in-frame clones only, minus some. Of roughly 280,000 clones in the sample, roughly 83% were seen once. The material sequenced was peripheral blood. The TCR was taken from a man between 60 and 70 years old who had recovered from COVID-19. The V gene is TRBV2, the J gene TRBJ2-1; maybe TRBD2 (6 bases). This CDR3 reads CASRETGTPNNEQFF. CDR3 bases: TGTGCCAGCAGGGAGACCGGGACTCCCAACAATGAGCAGTTCTTC.